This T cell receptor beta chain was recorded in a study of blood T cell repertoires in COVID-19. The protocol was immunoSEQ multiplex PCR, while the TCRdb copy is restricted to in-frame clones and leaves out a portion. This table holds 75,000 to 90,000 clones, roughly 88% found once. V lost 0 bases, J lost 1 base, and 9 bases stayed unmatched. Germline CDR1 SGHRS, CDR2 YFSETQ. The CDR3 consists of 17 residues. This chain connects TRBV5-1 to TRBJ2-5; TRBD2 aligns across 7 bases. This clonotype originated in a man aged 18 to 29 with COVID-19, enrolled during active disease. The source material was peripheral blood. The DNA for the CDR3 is TGCGCCAGCAGCTTGGTCCTCGGCGGGGGATCCCAAGAGACCCAGTACTTC. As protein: CASSLVLGGGSQETQYF.